The 12 T cell receptor beta chains listed next were all sequenced from one sample in a study of cytomegalovirus exposure and HLA in healthy donors (dated by TCRdb to 2016 to 2017). Receptors were amplified or captured by the immunoSEQ multiplex PCR assay. For the multiplex PCR, a mixture combining 60 forward primers for TCR Vbeta segments and 13 reverse primers for TCR Jbeta segments was used. TCRdb limited this immuneACCESS table to in-frame rearrangements with V and J called. A share of clones is missing; checked studies link under half to unresolved V genes, and the rest is unexplained. The sample profile shows some 150,000 clones; 75% to 80% of them were found once. About 0.64% of the sample belongs to the ten largest clones. Sequencing was done on a sample of PBMCs. The receptors shown here come from a male donor in good health and CMV-seronegative.

This clone was seen once. The chain links TRBV29-1 to TRBJ2-5; tentatively, D is TRBD2 (6 bases). Trimming cost V 4 bases and J 5 bases, with 11 bases left between them. Germline V lookup: CDR1 SQVTM, CDR2 ANQGSEA. The CDR3 contains 12 residues. CDR3 region: CSVAGADETQYF. The CDR3 bases are TGCAGCGTTGCGGGAGCGGATGAGACCCAGTACTTC.

This chain connects TRBV6-5 to TRBJ1-2, with D possibly TRBD1 on 6 matching bases. There are 15 residues in the CDR3. Looked up from germline, CDR1 is MNHEY and CDR2 is SVGAGI. Trimming removed 6 bases at V and 4 bases at J, with 18 bases between. CDR3 nucleotides: TGTGCCAGCAGCAAGACCGGGACACAGCCCTATGGCTACACCTTC. It translates to CASSKTGTQPYGYTF.

Comment on this clone: The same CDR3 is also encoded by other DNA sequences in this sample. This chain connects TRBV11-3 to TRBJ2-5, with 7 bases lining up with TRBD2. CDR3 length: 17 amino acids. The V and J ends lost 1 base and 4 bases, in that order; junction bases with no gene match: 12. CDR1 and CDR2 (germline): SGHNT, YENEEA. CDR3 in DNA: TGTGCCAGCAGCTTAGCCCCCGACAGCCCGGGGGGAGAGACCCAGTACTTC. The encoded protein is CASSLAPDSPGGETQYF.

This chain joins TRBV11-2 and TRBJ2-2, with 15 positions matching TRBD2. This CDR3 contains 18 residues. V lost 5 bases and J lost 3; bases outside the gene matches: 7. Germline CDR1 is SGHAT and CDR2 is FQNNGV. The CDR3: CASSGGLAGGKYTGELFF. The DNA of the CDR3 is TGTGCCAGCAGCGGCGGACTAGCGGGAGGGAAATACACCGGGGAGCTGTTTTTT.

The rearrangement joins TRBV9 to TRBJ1-6; 7 bases line up with TRBD1. The length of the CDR3 is 15 residues. V lost 0 bases to trimming and J lost 9 bases; unmatched junction nucleotides: 6. The germline gives CDR1 SGDLS, CDR2 YYNGEE. The CDR3 region has the DNA TGTGCCAGCAGCGTAGATGTCAGGGGGGCTTCACCCCTCCACTTT. Translated: CASSVDVRGASPLHF.

Note on this clone: An end of the junction does not agree with germline; a read error may underlie this. The chain has TRBV7-9 and TRBJ1-1; no reliable D call. CDR1 and CDR2 from the germline V gene are SEHNR and FQNEAQ (reference sequence). The CDR3 is 12 residues long. CDR3 coding DNA: TGTTCCAGCAGCTTACCTAGGCCTGAAGCTTTCTTT. This encodes CSSSLPRPEAFF.

This chain joins TRBV5-1 and TRBJ2-5, with a weak D call TRBD2 (5 bases). The V gene's germline CDR1 is SGHRS and CDR2 YFSETQ. The length of the CDR3 is 15 residues. V lost 0 bases and J 6 bases, leaving 15 bases between the germline ends. The CDR3 DNA sequence: TGCGCCAGCAGCTTGGGCAGTGACCGCGGGCAGACCCAGTACTTC. It is translated as CASSLGSDRGQTQYF. Using reference TRBV5-1 and TRBJ2-5 for the parts outside the CDR3, the full variable domain is KAGVTQTPRYLIKTRGQQVTLSCSPISGHRSVSWYQQTPGQGLQFLFEYFSETQRNKGNFPGRFSGRQFSNSRSEMNVSTLELGDSALYLCASSLGSDRGQTQYFGPGTRLLVL.

This chain uses TRBV11-2 with TRBJ2-5, with 10 bases lining up with TRBD2. Germline V gene lookup returns CDR1 SGHAT and CDR2 FQNNGV. The V gene end was trimmed by 0 bases and the J gene end by 4 bases; junction bases not matched to a gene: 5. CDR3 length: 16 residues. The CDR3 region is CASSLDRSGRGETQYF. The CDR3 nucleotides read TGTGCCAGCAGCTTAGATAGAAGCGGGAGGGGAGAGACCCAGTACTTC.

The chain carries TRBV6-5 and TRBJ2-5; D may be TRBD1 (5 bases). V was shortened by 2 bases and J by 0 bases, with 7 bases between the two germline ends. This CDR3 comprises 14 residues. The germline V gene has CDR1 MNHEY and CDR2 SVGAGI. CDR3 sequence (DNA): TGTGCCAGCAGTTACCGACAGTACCAAGAGACCCAGTACTTC. Residues: CASSYRQYQETQYF.

As concerns this clone: Its ends do not fully match the called genes, so a read error is possible. This chain links TRBV7-9 with TRBJ1-2, with 9 bases lining up with TRBD1. The V gene's germline CDR1 is SEHNR and CDR2 FQNEAQ (reference sequence). The CDR3 runs to 15 residues. CDR3 loop: CSSSAPPGTGIGYTF. The CDR3 DNA is TGTTCCAGCAGCGCCCCCCCCGGGACAGGGATAGGCTACACCTTC.

The chain couples TRBV16 to TRBJ2-7; possibly TRBD2 for D (6 bases). Deletions cut 4 bases from V and 0 bases from J, with 13 bases between. CDR1 and CDR2 (germline): KGHSY, FQNENV. The CDR3 has 15 residues. The CDR3 sequence: CASSPPGDASYEQYF. The CDR3 coding sequence is TGTGCCAGCAGCCCCCCGGGGGACGCCTCCTACGAGCAGTACTTC.

V is TRBV6-5 and J is TRBJ1-1; D ambiguous. The germline gives CDR1 MNHEY, CDR2 SVGAGI. This CDR3 is built from 13 residues. With 5 bases removed from V and 5 bases from J, the gap between germline ends came to 12 bases. For the CDR3, the DNA is TGTGCCAGCAGTCAGGTGGGGAGGACTGAAGCTTTCTTT. It encodes CASSQVGRTEAFF.